The clone carrying this T cell receptor (beta chain) has just a few counts. The CDR3 is 16 residues long. V was clipped by 5 bases and J by 4 bases; unmatched bases: 6. Germline CDR1 reads LGHNA; CDR2 reads YSLEER. This entry belongs to a study of molecular identifiers for immune sequencing clone quantification. Using its own MiXCR run on the PCR reads, TCRdb lists one record per CDR3 protein. The sample includes a few hundred thousand distinct CDR3 sequences, roughly 23% of them seen just once. Naive CD8 T cell sorting was performed on the CD8+CD4-CCR7+CD45RA+ phenotype. This TCR came from a human donor in good health. Some libraries in this study had Jurkat cell RNA spiked in. Sequences were obtained from naive CD8+ T cells from blood, with Jurkat cell RNA spiked in. Subset described: FACS-sorted CD8+CD4-CCR7+CD45RA+ naive T cells. The V gene is TRBV4-3, the J gene TRBJ2-7; TRBD2 aligns across 15 bases. As DNA, the CDR3 is TGCGCCAGCAGCTCTGGACTAGCGGGGGGGGGATACGAGCAGTACTTC. Its translation: CASSSGLAGGGYEQYF.